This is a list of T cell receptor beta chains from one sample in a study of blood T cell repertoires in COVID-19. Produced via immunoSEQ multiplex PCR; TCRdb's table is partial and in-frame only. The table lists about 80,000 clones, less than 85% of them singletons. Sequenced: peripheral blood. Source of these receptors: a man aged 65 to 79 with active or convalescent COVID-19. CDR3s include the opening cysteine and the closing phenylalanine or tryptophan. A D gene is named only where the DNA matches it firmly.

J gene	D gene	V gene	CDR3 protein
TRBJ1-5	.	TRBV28	CASRQPGGMVDNQPQHF
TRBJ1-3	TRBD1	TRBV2	CASSGTVGLGSTSGNTIYF
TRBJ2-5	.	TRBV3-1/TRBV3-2	CASSQGGLPPETQYF
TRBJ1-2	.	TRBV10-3	CAISDKAEDYGYTF
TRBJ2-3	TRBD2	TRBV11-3	CASSLAGGVTDTQYF
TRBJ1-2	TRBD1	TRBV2	CASSLDRVYGYTF
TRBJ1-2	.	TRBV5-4	CASSRYEVFYGYTF
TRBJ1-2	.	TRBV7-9	CASSPAGYGYTF
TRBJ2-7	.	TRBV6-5	CASTGDPLDEQYF
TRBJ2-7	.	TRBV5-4	CASSAPGSYEQYF
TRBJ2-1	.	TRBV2	CASSGSSYNEQFF
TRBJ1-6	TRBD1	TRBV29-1	CSVAGGRNSPLHF
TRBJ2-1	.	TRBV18	CASSPLADNEQFF
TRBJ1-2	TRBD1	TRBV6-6	CASSYFTGGNGYTF
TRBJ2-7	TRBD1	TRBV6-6	CASSYSQGAYEQYF
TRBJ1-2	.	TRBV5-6	CASSRDLLGGYTF
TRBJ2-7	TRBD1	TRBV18	CASSPNPSGQGYYEQYF
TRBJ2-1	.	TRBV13	CASSLMRSYNEQFF
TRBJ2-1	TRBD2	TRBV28	CASSSRAGGIYNEQFF
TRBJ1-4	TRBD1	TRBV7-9	CASSRDRGLEKLFF
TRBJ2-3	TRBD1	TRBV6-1	CASSANTGTGPDTQYF
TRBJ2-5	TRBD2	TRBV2	CASSRAGEETQYF
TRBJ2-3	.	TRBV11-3	CASSFSGVSDTQYF
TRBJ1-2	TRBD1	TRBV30	CAWNPYRGTYGYTF
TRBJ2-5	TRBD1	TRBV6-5	CASSQWTGETQYF
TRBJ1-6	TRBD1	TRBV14	CASSQGQYNSPLHF
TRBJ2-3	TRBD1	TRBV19	CASSIGTGVIGTDTQYF
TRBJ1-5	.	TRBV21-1	CASKDRGSNQPQHF
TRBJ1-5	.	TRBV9	CASSVGQGGFNQPQHF